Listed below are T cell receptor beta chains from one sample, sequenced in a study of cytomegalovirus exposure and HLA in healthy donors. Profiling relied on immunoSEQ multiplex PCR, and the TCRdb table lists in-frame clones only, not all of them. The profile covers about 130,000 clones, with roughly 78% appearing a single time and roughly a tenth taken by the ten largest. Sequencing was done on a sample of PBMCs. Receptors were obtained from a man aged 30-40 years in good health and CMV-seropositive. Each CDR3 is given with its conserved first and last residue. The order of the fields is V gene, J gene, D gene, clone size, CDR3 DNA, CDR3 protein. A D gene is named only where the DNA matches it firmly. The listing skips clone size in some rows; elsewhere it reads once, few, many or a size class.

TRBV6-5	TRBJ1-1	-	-	TGTGCCAGCAGTTACGTTGGGGGCACAGCTTTCTTT	CASSYVGGTAFF
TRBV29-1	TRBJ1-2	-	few	TGCAGCGTTGCTTCCCCCCCAGGGAACTATGGCTACACCTTC	CSVASPPGNYGYTF
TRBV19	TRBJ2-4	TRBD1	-	TGTGCCAGTAGTATCGGGGACAGGGCCAAAAACATTCAGTACTTC	CASSIGDRAKNIQYF
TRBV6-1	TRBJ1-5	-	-	TGTGCCAGCAGTGACGGCGGGCTGGGCAATCAGCCCCAGCATTTT	CASSDGGLGNQPQHF
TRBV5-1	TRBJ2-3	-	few	TGCGCCAGCAGCTTAGGAGCGGTTAGCACAGATACGCAGTATTTT	CASSLGAVSTDTQYF
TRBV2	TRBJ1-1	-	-	TGTGCCAGCAGTGAACTTCGGGGGGGGAACACTGAAGCTTTCTTT	CASSELRGGNTEAFF
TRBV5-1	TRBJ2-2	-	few	TGCGCCAGCAGCCTTAACTATCCCGGGAACGCCGGGGAGCTGTTTTTT	CASSLNYPGNAGELFF
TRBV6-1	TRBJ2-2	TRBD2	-	TGTGCCAGCAGTGAACTCGCGGGAGGAGGGGAGCTGTTTTTT	CASSELAGGGELFF
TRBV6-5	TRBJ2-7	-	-	TGTGCCAGCAGTTACTCATTGGACAGCTCCTACGAGCAGTACTTC	CASSYSLDSSYEQYF
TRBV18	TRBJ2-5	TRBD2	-	TGTGCCAGCTCACCGACGGTCCAAACAAGAGCTAGCGGGACCCAAGAGACCCAGTACTTC	CASSPTVQTRASGTQETQYF
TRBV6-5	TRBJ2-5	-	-	TGTGCCAGCAGCCCCTCTTTTGCGGGTATGGAGACCCAGTACTTC	CASSPSFAGMETQYF